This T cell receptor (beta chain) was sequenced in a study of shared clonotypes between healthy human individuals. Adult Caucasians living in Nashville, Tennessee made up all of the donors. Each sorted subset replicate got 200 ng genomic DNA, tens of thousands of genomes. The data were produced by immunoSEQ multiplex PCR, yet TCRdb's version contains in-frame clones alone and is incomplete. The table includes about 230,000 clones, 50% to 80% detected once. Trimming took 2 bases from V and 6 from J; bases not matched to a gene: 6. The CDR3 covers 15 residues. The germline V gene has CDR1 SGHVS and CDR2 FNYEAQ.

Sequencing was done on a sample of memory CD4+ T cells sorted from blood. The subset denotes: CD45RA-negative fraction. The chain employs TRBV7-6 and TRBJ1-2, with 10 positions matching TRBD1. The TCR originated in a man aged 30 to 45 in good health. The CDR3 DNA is TGTGCCAGCAGCTTAAGACAGGGGGCTTTTGATGGCTACACCTTC. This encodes CASSLRQGAFDGYTF.